The rows below give T cell receptor beta chains drawn from one sample of a study of cytomegalovirus exposure and HLA in healthy donors. The assay was immunoSEQ multiplex PCR, and TCRdb's table has in-frame clones only and misses some. The sample yields more than 70,000 clones, 60% to 85% seen once. The sample was PBMCs. These receptor sequences come from a boy between 10 and 17 years old in good health and CMV-seronegative. Each CDR3 is given with its conserved first and last residue. The D gene is left open where the match is weak. The size of a clone is reported for some rows only, either as once, few or many, or as a class for expanded clones.

>-|-|TRBV18|TRBJ2-5
CASSPRLELQETQYF
TGTGCCAGCTCACCACGGCTAGAACTCCAAGAGACCCAGTACTTC
>-|TRBD1|TRBV4-1|TRBJ2-1
CASSPDRGPYNEQFF
TGCGCCAGCAGCCCTGACAGGGGGCCCTACAATGAGCAGTTCTTC
>-|-|TRBV4-3|TRBJ1-1
CASSQDREDSPEAFF
TGCGCCAGCAGCCAAGATAGAGAGGACAGTCCCGAAGCTTTCTTT
>-|-|TRBV9|TRBJ2-5
CASSVAPGEYQETQYF
TGTGCCAGCAGCGTAGCTCCAGGGGAGTACCAAGAGACCCAGTACTTC
>-|TRBD1|TRBV7-2|TRBJ1-2
CASSFRQGSNYGYTF
TGTGCCAGCAGCTTTCGACAGGGGTCGAACTATGGCTACACCTTC
>once|-|TRBV6-5|TRBJ2-6
CASSPIVSGANVLTF
TGTGCCAGCAGTCCAATAGTCTCTGGGGCCAACGTCCTGACTTTC
>-|TRBD1|TRBV25-1|TRBJ2-1
CASSERTGENEQFF
TGTGCCAGCAGTGAAAGGACAGGGGAGAATGAGCAGTTCTTC
>-|-|TRBV9|TRBJ1-5
CASTKGEGINQPQHF
TGTGCCAGCACCAAGGGGGAGGGAATCAATCAGCCCCAGCATTTT
>-|-|TRBV19|TRBJ1-1
CARAGGNTEAFF
TGTGCCAGAGCCGGAGGGAACACTGAAGCTTTCTTT
>-|TRBD1|TRBV5-8|TRBJ2-2
CASLRGLLNTGELFF
TGTGCCAGCCTCAGGGGGTTGCTTAACACCGGGGAGCTGTTTTTT
>-|-|TRBV29-1|TRBJ2-5
CSVVYRRAVQETQYF
TGCAGCGTTGTTTATCGCAGGGCTGTCCAAGAGACCCAGTACTTC
>-|-|TRBV7-9|TRBJ1-2
CASSTQGYGYTF
TGTGCCAGCAGCACCCAGGGGTATGGCTACACCTTC
>-|TRBD1|TRBV6-6|TRBJ1-5
CASSWGGDRGQQPQHF
TGTGCCAGCAGTTGGGGCGGAGACAGGGGCCAACAGCCCCAGCATTTT
>-|TRBD2|TRBV4-3|TRBJ2-1
CASSQDRLAGAYNEQFF
TGCGCCAGCAGCCAAGATAGGCTAGCGGGGGCCTACAATGAGCAGTTCTTC
>-|TRBD2|TRBV15|TRBJ2-7
CATSRDHAGDTYEQYF
TGTGCCACCAGCAGAGATCACGCGGGGGATACCTACGAGCAGTACTTC
>-|-|TRBV6-5|TRBJ1-5
CASSPRTNDQPQHF
TGTGCCAGCAGTCCCCGGACAAATGATCAGCCCCAGCATTTT
>-|-|TRBV2|TRBJ2-1
CLAGSSYNEQFF
TGTTTGGCGGGGAGCTCCTACAATGAGCAGTTCTTC
>-|TRBD2|TRBV4-1|TRBJ2-5
CASSQTQRGGPETQYF
TGCGCCAGCAGCCAAACCCAGCGGGGGGGCCCGGAGACCCAGTACTTC
>-|-|TRBV5-6|TRBJ1-1
CASSQWRRNTEAFF
TGTGCCAGCAGTCAATGGAGGAGGAACACTGAAGCTTTCTTT
>-|-|TRBV5-6|TRBJ2-7
CASSGGRRDEQYF
TGTGCCAGCAGCGGAGGAAGGCGGGACGAGCAGTACTTC
>-|-|TRBV7-2|TRBJ1-1
CASSLNRVSEAFF
TGTGCCAGCAGCTTAAACCGGGTGAGCGAAGCTTTCTTT
>-|-|TRBV2|TRBJ2-4
CASLRSDRAKNIQYF
TGTGCCAGCTTAAGATCCGACAGGGCCAAAAACATTCAGTACTTC
>-|-|TRBV9|TRBJ2-1
CASSLGGGGASEQFF
TGTGCCAGCAGTTTGGGAGGGGGTGGCGCGAGTGAGCAGTTCTTC
>-|-|TRBV28|TRBJ2-7
CASSFTYEQYF
TGTGCCAGCAGTTTCACCTACGAGCAGTACTTC